The 20 T cell receptor beta chains reported below all come from one sample, sequenced in a study of cytomegalovirus exposure and HLA in healthy donors. With 60 Vbeta and 13 Jbeta primers, the PCR was carried out. TCRdb keeps only in-frame clones here, not all; method: immunoSEQ multiplex PCR. The table includes roughly 150,000 clones, nearly 70% detected once. The sequenced sample consisted of PBMCs. The source is a man younger than 40 in good health and CMV-seropositive.

The chain combines TRBV7-2 with TRBJ1-2; 9 positions match TRBD1. CDR3 length: 14 amino acids. Germline assignment: CDR1 SGHTA and CDR2 FQGNSA. V shed 5 bases, J shed 8 bases, and the junction held 9 bases outside the gene matches. The chain's CDR3 is CASSPQTGGEGYTF. In DNA form, the CDR3 reads TGTGCCAGCAGCCCCCAGACAGGGGGAGAGGGCTACACCTTC.

The chain links TRBV10-1 to TRBJ1-1, with a possible D match to TRBD1 (6 bases). CDR3 length: 15 residues. Germline V lookup: CDR1 WNHNN, CDR2 SYGVQD (reference sequence). V was cut by 4 bases and J by 2 bases, with 14 bases left in between. CDR3 nucleotide sequence: TGCGCCAGCAGTGCCAACCCAGGGGTCAACACTGAAGCTTTCTTT. It translates to CASSANPGVNTEAFF.

This clone occurred once. The gene calls are TRBV25-1 and TRBJ2-5; 9 bases are a match to TRBD2. J lost 5 bases, V lost 5 bases, and 6 bases had no gene match. The CDR3 loop spans 14 amino acids. Germline V lookup: CDR1 MGHDK, CDR2 SYGVNS. In nucleotides, the CDR3 is TGTGCCAGCAGTTTTAGCGGGGGCGGGGAGACCCAGTACTTC. This gives the protein CASSFSGGGETQYF.

This clone showed up just once. The genes are TRBV30 and TRBJ2-2, with D perhaps matching TRBD2 (6 bases). The CDR3 contains 15 residues. The V gene lost 2 bases and the J gene lost 7 bases, with 17 bases spanning the gap. The germline V gene encodes CDR1 GTSNPN and CDR2 SVGIG (reference sequence). Written as DNA, the CDR3 is TGTGCCTGGAGTTTGACTAGTGTCCTTTTCGGGGAGCTGTTTTTT. Translation gives CAWSLTSVLFGELFF.

This sequence joins TRBV6-4 and TRBJ1-1; 10 nucleotides agree with TRBD1. Germline CDR1 is MRHNA and CDR2 is SNTAGT. With V trimmed by 7 bases and J by 0 bases, 5 bases remained unmatched. The CDR3 spans 15 residues. The CDR3 loop is CASNGQGGLNTEAFF. The CDR3 coding sequence is TGTGCCAGCAACGGACAGGGGGGCTTGAACACTGAAGCTTTCTTT.

The CDR3 bases are TGTGCCAGCACGGGTCTAGCGGAGAACAATGAGCAGTTCTTC. Its protein product is CASTGLAENNEQFF. V is TRBV7-9 and J is TRBJ2-1; TRBD2 aligns across 7 bases. With V trimmed by 7 bases and J by 5 bases, 8 bases remained unmatched. Germline V lookup: CDR1 SEHNR, CDR2 FQNEAQ (reference sequence). The CDR3 is made up of 14 amino acids.

The chain has TRBV6-5 and TRBJ1-3; TRBD1 is a possible D gene (5 bases). Looked up from germline, CDR1 is MNHEY and CDR2 is SVGAGI. This CDR3 contains 14 residues. Trimming pared 5 bases from V and 4 bases from J, leaving 12 bases between. The CDR3 loop is CASSADRRGNTIYF. The CDR3 nucleotides read TGTGCCAGCAGTGCCGACAGAAGAGGAAACACCATATATTTT.

For the CDR3, the DNA is TGTGCCAGCAGTTTATATCCCCAGATGAACACTGAAGCTTTCTTT. It translates to CASSLYPQMNTEAFF. This sequence joins TRBV27 and TRBJ1-1; no reliable D call. Germline-derived CDR1 and CDR2 are MNHEY and SMNVEV (reference sequence). V lost 1 base and J 0 bases, leaving 9 bases between the germline ends. This CDR3 has 15 residues.

Here the CDR3 reads CASSLTGATEAFF. In nucleotides, the CDR3 is TGTGCCAGCAGCCTTACAGGGGCCACTGAAGCTTTCTTT. The chain has TRBV7-9 and TRBJ1-1; 7 nucleotides line up with TRBD1. Germline CDR1 is SEHNR and CDR2 is FQNEAQ (reference sequence). The V and J ends lost 5 bases and 4 bases, in that order; junction bases with no gene match: 4. This CDR3 has 13 amino acids. Full variable domain (rest looked up from reference TRBV7-9 and TRBJ1-1): DTGVSQNPRHKITKRGQNVTFRCDPISEHNRLYWYRQTLGQGPEFLTYFQNEAQLEKSRLLSDRFSAERPKGSFSTLEIQRTEQGDSAMYLCASSLTGATEAFFGQGTRLTVV.

The V and J genes are TRBV19 and TRBJ2-3; 8 bases map to TRBD2. This CDR3 spans 16 amino acids. Germline lookup yields CDR1 LNHDA and CDR2 SQIVND (reference sequence). Trimming cost V 5 bases and J 1 base; bases outside gene matches: 8. CDR3 amino acids: CASSPGGGLGTDTQYF. DNA for the CDR3: TGTGCCAGTAGTCCCGGGGGGGGGCTAGGCACAGATACGCAGTATTTT. Filled out from reference TRBV19 and TRBJ2-3, the complete variable domain reads DGGITQSPKYLFRKEGQNVTLSCEQNLNHDAMYWYRQDPGQGLRLIYYSQIVNDFQKGDIAEGYSVSREKKESFPLTVTSAQKNPTAFYLCASSPGGGLGTDTQYFGPGTRLTVL.

V usage is TRBV7-9 and J usage is TRBJ2-1; D might be TRBD2 (5 bases). The germline V gene encodes CDR1 SEHNR and CDR2 FQNEAQ (reference sequence). The CDR3 runs 13 residues. Trimming took off 4 bases at V and 9 bases at J, with 13 bases between the two ends. The CDR3 is CASSSLARGEQFF. The CDR3, as DNA: TGTGCCAGCAGCTCACTGGCCCGGGGTGAGCAGTTCTTC.

V usage is TRBV4-2 and J usage is TRBJ2-7; 7 bases match TRBD2. V gave up 1 base and J gave up 0 bases; unmatched junction bases: 6. Germline-derived CDR1 and CDR2 are LGHNA and YNFKEQ. The CDR3 sequence is 16 residues long. The CDR3 spells CASSQVPAGSSYEQYF. DNA of the CDR3: TGTGCCAGCAGCCAAGTTCCAGCGGGAAGCTCCTACGAGCAGTACTTC.

CDR3 protein: CASSTQEYQPQHF. The CDR3, as DNA: TGTGCCAGCAGCACACAGGAATACCAGCCCCAGCATTTT. The chain joins TRBV7-2 to TRBJ1-5, with D possibly matching TRBD1 (5 bases). V lost 5 bases and J 7 bases, leaving 12 bases between the germline ends. Germline CDR1 reads SGHTA; CDR2 reads FQGNSA. The CDR3 contains 13 residues.

The chain links TRBV18 to TRBJ2-7; D gene unclear. Deletions cut 5 bases from V and 2 bases from J, with 7 bases between. The CDR3 totals 12 residues. Germline V gene data show CDR1 as KGHSH and CDR2 as LQKENI. CDR3 sequence (DNA): TGTGCCAGCTCAGACTCTGCCTACGAGCAGTACTTC. It codes for CASSDSAYEQYF.

This clone was recorded only once. The gene calls are TRBV29-1 and TRBJ1-1; D call uncertain. The CDR3 is made up of 13 amino acids. With 3 bases removed from V and 1 base from J, the gap between germline ends came to 9 bases. Germline values: CDR1 SQVTM, CDR2 ANQGSEA. The CDR3 DNA reads as TGCAGCGTTGAGGTCGGTAGGAACACTGAAGCTTTCTTT. It is translated as CSVEVGRNTEAFF.

This chain connects TRBV7-3 to TRBJ2-2; TRBD1 might be the D (5 bases). CDR1 is SGHTA, CDR2 FQGTGA, per germline. V lost 8 bases, J lost 3 bases, and 13 bases lay in between. The CDR3 loop spans 14 amino acids. The CDR3 sequence is CASAVGQYTGELFF. The CDR3 coding sequence is TGTGCCAGCGCGGTGGGGCAGTACACCGGGGAGCTGTTTTTT.

This chain uses TRBV11-1 with TRBJ2-5; D gene uncertain. Trimming removed 7 bases at V and 0 bases at J, with 12 bases between. This CDR3 is 14 amino acids long. Germline V CDR1 and CDR2: SGHAT, FQDESV (reference sequence). The chain's CDR3 is CASTKTNNQETQYF. The CDR3 nucleotides are TGTGCCAGCACCAAGACAAACAACCAAGAGACCCAGTACTTC.

In its sample, this clone was seen a few times. The V and J genes are TRBV5-1 and TRBJ1-6, with TRBD1 identical over 9 bases. V lost 4 bases, J lost 9 bases, and 8 bases stayed unmatched. Germline V gene data show CDR1 as SGHRS and CDR2 as YFSETQ. The CDR3 length is 15 residues. The CDR3 sequence is CASSGGQGLGSPLHF. CDR3 coding DNA: TGCGCCAGCAGCGGGGGACAGGGACTAGGTTCACCCCTCCACTTT.

The chain uses TRBV9 and TRBJ2-5; the match to TRBD2 covers 8 bases. CDR3 size: 15 residues. With 4 bases clipped from V and 2 bases from J, the junction kept 7 bases outside the gene matches. Germline V gene sequence: CDR1 SGDLS, CDR2 YYNGEE. Here the CDR3 reads CASSPTGTRQETQYF. CDR3 DNA: TGTGCCAGCAGCCCCACCGGGACTAGACAAGAGACCCAGTACTTC. Combining the CDR3 with reference TRBV9 and TRBJ2-5 gives the whole variable domain DSGVTQTPKHLITATGQRVTLRCSPRSGDLSVYWYQQSLDQGLQFLIQYYNGEERAKGNILERFSAQQFPDLHSELNLSSLELGDSALYFCASSPTGTRQETQYFGPGTRLLVL.

V usage is TRBV18 and J usage is TRBJ2-2, with 10 bases aligning to TRBD1. Losses at the gene ends were 6 bases for V and 0 bases for J; bases not matched to a gene: 19. This CDR3 spans 21 amino acids. The germline V gene encodes CDR1 KGHSH and CDR2 LQKENI. The CDR3 spells CASSTRQGAREALSNTGELFF. The CDR3 bases are TGTGCCAGCTCTACCCGACAGGGGGCGAGGGAGGCCCTCTCGAACACCGGGGAGCTGTTTTTT.